One and the same sample provided the 32 T cell receptor beta chains below, sequenced in a study of T cells in localized non-small cell lung cancer. Assay: immunoSEQ multiplex PCR; the TCRdb copy retains only in-frame clones and omits some. In the table there are 20,000 to 30,000 clones, about four fifths of which are singletons. This specimen consisted of PBMCs, obtained before any cancer treatment. The receptor set was obtained from a man between 40 and 70 years old with stage II lung adenocarcinoma.

The V and J genes are TRBV7-3 and TRBJ1-1, with D possibly TRBD1 on 6 matching bases. CDR1 SGHTA and CDR2 FQGTGA come from the germline V gene. The CDR3 sequence is 13 residues long. The germline V and J ends were trimmed by 3 bases and 4 bases, with 9 bases remaining between them. CDR3 bases: TGTGCCAGCAGCTTGGACAGCACCACTGAAGCTTTCTTT. Protein product: CASSLDSTTEAFF.

V usage is TRBV7-9 and J usage is TRBJ1-1, with unresolved D. The ends were cut back, 1 base at V and 7 bases at J, with 7 bases in the middle. The germline gives CDR1 SEHNR, CDR2 FQNEAQ (reference sequence). CDR3 length equals 12 residues. This chain's CDR3 is CASSLEVGEAFF. CDR3 in DNA: TGTGCCAGCAGCTTAGAAGTGGGTGAAGCTTTCTTT.

The gene calls are TRBV7-9 and TRBJ1-2; D not resolved. V shed 2 bases and J shed 3 bases, with 10 bases lying between them. The CDR3 loop spans 14 amino acids. The V gene's germline CDR1 is SEHNR and CDR2 FQNEAQ (reference sequence). CDR3 sequence: CASSLSGGHYGYTF. As DNA, the CDR3 is TGTGCCAGCAGCTTAAGCGGAGGTCACTATGGCTACACCTTC. The full variable domain, completed using reference TRBV7-9 and TRBJ1-2, is DTGVSQNPRHKITKRGQNVTFRCDPISEHNRLYWYRQTLGQGPEFLTYFQNEAQLEKSRLLSDRFSAERPKGSFSTLEIQRTEQGDSAMYLCASSLSGGHYGYTFGSGTRLTVV.

The genes are TRBV5-1 and TRBJ1-2, with TRBD1 identical over 10 bases. After removal of 0 bases from V and 4 bases from J, the junction contained 3 bases not matched to a gene. CDR1 and CDR2 from the germline V gene are SGHRS and YFSETQ. The CDR3 is made up of 15 amino acids. This CDR3 reads CASSLGDRGAYGYTF. Here the CDR3 DNA reads TGCGCCAGCAGCTTGGGGGACAGGGGCGCCTATGGCTACACCTTC.

A single count supports this clone. The J gene is TRBJ2-7, the V gene TRBV11-2, with D possibly TRBD1 on 6 matching bases. There are 16 residues in the CDR3. Germline V gives CDR1 SGHAT, CDR2 FQNNGV. The V end was cut by 5 bases, the J end by 3 bases, with 20 bases between. The CDR3 DNA follows: TGTGCCAGCAGCCATACGTTCGGGAACAGGGACTACGAGCAGTACTTC. Protein: CASSHTFGNRDYEQYF.

The chain carries TRBV19 and TRBJ1-1; 9 bases are a match to TRBD1. The germline gives CDR1 LNHDA, CDR2 SQIVND (reference sequence). There are 15 residues in the CDR3. The junction had 9 bases not matched to a gene; V was cut back by 5 bases and J by 5 bases. CDR3 loop: CASSSPDRGKTEAFF. The DNA of the CDR3 is TGTGCCAGTAGTTCACCGGACAGGGGAAAGACTGAAGCTTTCTTT.

V and J are TRBV4-3 and TRBJ2-3, with D perhaps TRBD2 (5 bases). Germline V gene data show CDR1 as LGHNA and CDR2 as YSLEER. The CDR3 consists of 16 residues. Trimming took 1 base from V and 0 from J, leaving 11 bases between them. The CDR3 DNA reads TGCGCCAGCAGCCAAGGGAGTAGCGCTAGCACAGATACGCAGTATTTT. The encoded protein is CASSQGSSASTDTQYF.

This clone was seen only once. The rearrangement joins TRBV6-5 to TRBJ2-5, with D unclear. TRBJ2-7 explains the end of the DNA better; the J call may be wrong. This CDR3 contains 11 residues. The germline V gene has CDR1 MNHEY and CDR2 SVGAGI. The CDR3 DNA reads TGTGCCAGCAGTACCACCTACGAGCAGTACTTC. Protein: CASSTTYEQYF.

The chain has TRBV9 and TRBJ2-3; possibly TRBD1 or TRBD2 for D (5 bases each). This CDR3 spans 15 amino acids. Per the germline V gene, CDR1 is SGDLS and CDR2 is YYNGEE. V was pared by 4 bases and J by 2 bases, with 14 bases between. This chain's CDR3 is CASSLTGTDTDTQYF. The DNA of the CDR3 is TGTGCCAGCAGCCTCACCGGGACGGACACAGATACGCAGTATTTT.

The chain recombines TRBV27 with TRBJ2-2, with D unclear. This CDR3 region has 13 residues. Germline V gives CDR1 MNHEY, CDR2 SMNVEV (reference sequence). Trimming removed 3 bases from V and 1 base from J, with 3 bases in between. CDR3 nucleotides: TGTGCCAGCAGTTTCTTGAACACCGGGGAGCTGTTTTTT. Translated: CASSFLNTGELFF.

The V gene is TRBV18, the J gene TRBJ2-5; D is unresolved. Trimming shortened V by 3 bases and J by 4 bases, and 15 bases separated the two germline ends. The V gene's germline CDR1 is KGHSH and CDR2 LQKENI. The CDR3 totals 15 residues. The CDR3 DNA reads as TGTGCCAGCTCACCTCCTGCCCCCGGCCCAGAGACCCAGTACTTC. Its protein is CASSPPAPGPETQYF.

This clone has a handful of counts. The chain links TRBV7-8 to TRBJ1-1, with no clear D. Germline-derived CDR1 and CDR2 are SGHVS and FQNEAQ. The ends were cut back, 5 bases at V and 4 bases at J, with 17 bases in the middle. The CDR3 has 15 amino acids. The DNA of the CDR3 is TGTGCCAGCAGCCCCTTGGCGTCAGGAAGCACTGAAGCTTTCTTT. This translates into CASSPLASGSTEAFF.

The rearrangement uses TRBV6-1 and TRBJ1-4; D ambiguous. V lost 4 bases to trimming and J lost 0 bases, with 9 bases between them. The CDR3 has 15 residues. Per the germline V gene, CDR1 is MNHNS and CDR2 is SASEGT. The CDR3 spells CASSGALATNEKLFF. The CDR3 DNA reads as TGTGCCAGCAGTGGGGCCCTTGCAACTAATGAAAAACTGTTTTTT.

The genes are TRBV18 and TRBJ2-3; D possibly matches TRBD1 or TRBD2 (5 bases each). This CDR3 spans 13 amino acids. Germline CDR1 reads KGHSH; CDR2 reads LQKENI. V lost 6 bases and J 6 bases, leaving 13 bases between the germline ends. The CDR3 nucleotides are TGTGCCAGCTCCCTGGGTAGGGACGATACGCAGTATTTT. Translation gives CASSLGRDDTQYF.

The chain links TRBV28 to TRBJ1-5; D is ambiguous. This CDR3 comprises 15 residues. CDR1 is MDHEN, CDR2 SYDVKM, per germline. Trimming shortened V by 2 bases and J by 1 base, and 9 bases separated the two germline ends. Written as DNA, the CDR3 is TGTGCCAGCAGTTTAGGGTTCGTCAGCAATCAGCCCCAGCATTTT. Residues: CASSLGFVSNQPQHF.

The V gene is TRBV7-2, the J gene TRBJ1-1; D is perhaps TRBD1 (5 bases). The CDR3 sequence is 15 residues long. Trimming shortened V by 1 base and J by 1 base, and 10 bases separated the two germline ends. Germline-derived CDR1 and CDR2 are SGHTA and FQGNSA. DNA of the CDR3: TGTGCCAGCAGCTTAGGACAGACCTCGAACACTGAAGCTTTCTTT. This encodes CASSLGQTSNTEAFF.

This sequence joins TRBV6-1 and TRBJ1-2, with D possibly TRBD1 on 5 matching bases. The CDR3 is made up of 13 amino acids. Trimming removed 3 bases at V and 0 bases at J, with 5 bases between. Germline V gives CDR1 MNHNS, CDR2 SASEGT. CDR3: CASSDRANYGYTF. The CDR3 DNA reads TGTGCCAGCAGTGACAGGGCTAACTATGGCTACACCTTC.

The chain links TRBV19 to TRBJ1-2; possibly TRBD1 for D (6 bases). CDR1 LNHDA and CDR2 SQIVND come from the germline V gene (reference sequence). This CDR3 has 13 amino acids. Trimming took 9 bases from V and 2 from J, leaving 13 bases between them. CDR3 residues: CASNTQGNYGYTF. In nucleotides, the CDR3 is TGTGCCAGCAACACCCAGGGGAACTATGGCTACACCTTC.

The CDR3 region has the DNA TGTGCTAGAGACTCCCCTAGCTTAGAGCAGTTCTTC. Amino acids: CARDSPSLEQFF. The chain has TRBV12-5 and TRBJ2-1; tentatively, D is TRBD2 (5 bases). CDR1 and CDR2 from the germline V gene are LGHNT and FRNRAP. The CDR3 loop spans 12 amino acids. Deletions cut 9 bases from V and 10 bases from J, with 16 bases between. The full variable domain, its missing parts supplied by reference TRBV12-5 and TRBJ2-1, is DARVTQTPRHKVTEMGQEVTMRCQPILGHNTVFWYRQTMMQGLELLAYFRNRAPLDDSGMPKDRFSAEMPDATLATLKIQPSEPRDSAVYFCARDSPSLEQFFGPGTRLTVL.

The chain combines TRBV19 with TRBJ2-1; D possibly corresponds to TRBD2 (6 bases). CDR3 length: 16 residues. CDR1 and CDR2 from the germline V gene are LNHDA and SQIVND (reference sequence). V lost 5 bases to trimming and J lost 4 bases, with 18 bases between them. The chain's CDR3 is CASSFLGGRSYNEQFF. The CDR3 DNA is TGTGCCAGTAGTTTTCTCGGTGGGAGGTCATACAATGAGCAGTTCTTC.

The rearrangement uses TRBV7-3 and TRBJ2-5; 7 bases align to TRBD1. With 5 bases clipped from V and 1 base from J, the junction kept 7 bases outside the gene matches. This CDR3 has 15 residues. CDR1 and CDR2 from the germline V gene are SGHTA and FQGTGA. The CDR3 region has the DNA TGTGCCAGCAGCCCCAAGGGACAGCCCCAAGAGACCCAGTACTTC. The encoded protein is CASSPKGQPQETQYF.

There are a few counts of this clone. Distinct nucleotide sequences in the sample also encode this CDR3. CDR3 loop: CASSLNEGPYNEQFF. CDR3 nucleotide sequence: TGTGCCAGCAGTTTAAACGAGGGCCCCTACAATGAGCAGTTCTTC. V usage is TRBV27 and J usage is TRBJ2-1; tentatively, D is TRBD2 (5 bases). CDR3 size: 15 residues. In germline, CDR1 is MNHEY, CDR2 SMNVEV (reference sequence). V gave up 2 bases and J gave up 2 bases, with 10 bases separating them.

The chain uses TRBV12-5 and TRBJ2-1, with 9 bases aligning to TRBD2. The CDR3 is 17 amino acids. Germline CDR1 LGHNT, CDR2 FRNRAP. The junction had 15 bases not matched to a gene; V was cut back by 5 bases and J by 7 bases. CDR3 amino acids: CASGPNPGREGQNEQFF. As DNA, the CDR3 is TGTGCTAGTGGTCCCAATCCGGGGCGGGAGGGCCAAAATGAGCAGTTCTTC. Drawing the rest from reference TRBV12-5 and TRBJ2-1, the complete variable domain is DARVTQTPRHKVTEMGQEVTMRCQPILGHNTVFWYRQTMMQGLELLAYFRNRAPLDDSGMPKDRFSAEMPDATLATLKIQPSEPRDSAVYFCASGPNPGREGQNEQFFGPGTRLTVL.

CDR3: CASSGGQNTDTQYF. Written as DNA, the CDR3 is TGTGCCAGCAGTGGGGGACAGAACACAGATACGCAGTATTTT. The gene calls are TRBV13 and TRBJ2-3, with 7 bases lining up with TRBD1. The CDR3 sequence is 14 residues long. V lost 6 bases to trimming and J lost 2 bases; unmatched junction nucleotides: 5. Germline assignment: CDR1 PRHDT and CDR2 FYEKMQ (reference sequence).

The rearrangement joins TRBV19 to TRBJ1-4; D not resolved. Trimming stripped 3 bases from V and 7 bases from J, with 12 bases between. There are 14 residues in the CDR3. Germline CDR1 LNHDA, CDR2 SQIVND (reference sequence). The CDR3 is CASSIRVESEKLFF. CDR3 bases: TGTGCCAGTAGTATTCGGGTAGAGAGTGAAAAACTGTTTTTT.

This chain uses TRBV11-2 with TRBJ2-7, with 10 positions matching TRBD1. This CDR3 has 15 residues. Germline values: CDR1 SGHAT, CDR2 FQNNGV. J lost 4 bases, V lost 2 bases, and 5 bases had no gene match. CDR3 sequence (DNA): TGTGCCAGCAGCTTATGGGGGACAGGGGTTTACGAGCAGTACTTC. Amino acid sequence: CASSLWGTGVYEQYF.

The chain joins TRBV7-6 to TRBJ1-3; no reliable D call. The CDR3 sequence is 15 residues long. Germline loops: CDR1 SGHVS, CDR2 FNYEAQ. Deletions cut 0 bases from V and 4 bases from J, with 10 bases between. The CDR3 region has the DNA TGTGCCAGCAGCTTAGCACGGAGTCAAGGAAACACCATATATTTT. This codes for CASSLARSQGNTIYF.

The rearrangement uses TRBV10-2 and TRBJ2-3; weak D call: TRBD2 (6 bases). Between the trimmed V and J ends, which lost 3 bases and 2 bases, there was a span of 24 bases. This CDR3 comprises 19 residues. Germline assignment: CDR1 WSHSY and CDR2 SAAADI. The CDR3 here is CASSETDGGVGVPTDTQYF. The CDR3 nucleotides are TGCGCCAGCAGTGAAACGGACGGAGGGGTCGGGGTCCCCACAGATACGCAGTATTTT.

This clone was seen a single time. This rearrangement joins TRBV11-2 to TRBJ1-1, with no clear D. This CDR3 spans 12 amino acids. CDR1 SGHAT and CDR2 FQNNGV come from the germline V gene. Deletions cut 5 bases from V and 4 bases from J, with 8 bases between. CDR3 nucleotides: TGTGCCAGCAGCGCGGTGGGCACTGAAGCTTTCTTT. This codes for CASSAVGTEAFF.

The chain uses TRBV4-1 and TRBJ1-4; weak D call: TRBD1 (6 bases). V was trimmed by 2 bases and J by 5 bases, leaving 18 bases between them. The CDR3 sequence is 17 residues long. Germline CDR1 is MGHRA and CDR2 is YSYEKL. CDR3 sequence reads: CASSQTATGTGNEKLFF. The CDR3 DNA sequence: TGCGCCAGCAGCCAAACAGCTACAGGGACGGGAAATGAAAAACTGTTTTTT.

This clone was observed once. This rearrangement joins TRBV7-8 to TRBJ2-3, with a weak D call TRBD2 (6 bases). Trimming took 4 bases from V and 0 from J, leaving 14 bases between them. CDR3 length: 16 amino acids. Germline values: CDR1 SGHVS, CDR2 FQNEAQ. CDR3 residues: CASSSFAGTSTDTQYF. The CDR3 region has the DNA TGTGCCAGCAGCTCCTTCGCGGGAACTAGCACAGATACGCAGTATTTT. Using reference TRBV7-8 and TRBJ2-3 for the parts outside the CDR3, the full variable domain is GAGVSQSPRYKVAKRGQDVALRCDPISGHVSLFWYQQALGQGPEFLTYFQNEAQLDKSGLPSDRFFAERPEGSVSTLKIQRTQQEDSAVYLCASSSFAGTSTDTQYFGPGTRLTVL.

J is TRBJ2-5 and V is TRBV6-5; 12 bases fit TRBD2. The CDR3 contains 14 residues. V shed 5 bases, J shed 2 bases, and the junction held 0 bases outside the gene matches. Germline CDR1 is MNHEY and CDR2 is SVGAGI. This CDR3 is CASSLAGGQETQYF. The CDR3 DNA reads as TGTGCCAGCAGTCTAGCGGGGGGGCAAGAGACCCAGTACTTC.